This TCR beta chain was observed in a study of response to subunit inactivated influenza vaccine. CDR3 length: 14 amino acids. V lost 5 bases to trimming and J lost 3 bases; unmatched junction nucleotides: 6. Broader study findings: Authors suggested seasonal influenza vaccinations each recruit few new T cells.

In this sample, this clonotype turned up many times. No antigen is known for it. TCRdb reanalysed the RT-PCR reads using MiXCR and keeps one entry per CDR3 protein. The data contain roughly 460,000 distinct CDR3 sequences, about a tenth of them singletons. This sequence joins TRBV12-3 or TRBV12-4 and TRBJ2-7, with 8 bases aligning to TRBD1. The sequenced sample was PBMCs from blood, obtained 45 days after vaccination. The source is a man in his fifties or sixties who received an inactivated influenza vaccine. This chain's CDR3 is CASSPAGQGYEQYF. CDR3 DNA: TGTGCCAGCAGTCCCGCCGGACAGGGCTACGAGCAGTACTTC.